This TCR beta chain was recovered during a study of early T cells in non-severe SARS-CoV-2 infection. Findings of the study overall: The matching step, a VDJdb search, favored anti-spike CD8 responses and missed private and CD4 specificities.

This clonotype was observed many times. No antigen is known for it. As part of library construction, unique molecular identifiers were attached to individual cDNA molecules. TCRdb analysed the 5' RACE reads with MiXCR anew, one entry per CDR3 protein. The top ten hold more than 6.5% of the sample, which has about 34,000 distinct CDR3 sequences, less than 8% seen once. The sample consisted of whole blood. This clonotype was obtained from an adult who was a healthcare worker with PCR-confirmed SARS-CoV-2 infection or an uninfected control (not recorded which).

CDR3 in DNA: TGTGCCAGCAGCGCGGACAAGTATCAGCCCCAGCATTTT. Residues: CASSADKYQPQHF. The V and J genes are TRBV5-4 and TRBJ1-5, with D possibly matching TRBD1 (5 bases). The CDR3 is made up of 13 amino acids. Trimming shortened V by 4 bases and J by 5 bases, and 10 bases separated the two germline ends. Germline V gene data show CDR1 as SGHNT and CDR2 as YYREEE (reference sequence).